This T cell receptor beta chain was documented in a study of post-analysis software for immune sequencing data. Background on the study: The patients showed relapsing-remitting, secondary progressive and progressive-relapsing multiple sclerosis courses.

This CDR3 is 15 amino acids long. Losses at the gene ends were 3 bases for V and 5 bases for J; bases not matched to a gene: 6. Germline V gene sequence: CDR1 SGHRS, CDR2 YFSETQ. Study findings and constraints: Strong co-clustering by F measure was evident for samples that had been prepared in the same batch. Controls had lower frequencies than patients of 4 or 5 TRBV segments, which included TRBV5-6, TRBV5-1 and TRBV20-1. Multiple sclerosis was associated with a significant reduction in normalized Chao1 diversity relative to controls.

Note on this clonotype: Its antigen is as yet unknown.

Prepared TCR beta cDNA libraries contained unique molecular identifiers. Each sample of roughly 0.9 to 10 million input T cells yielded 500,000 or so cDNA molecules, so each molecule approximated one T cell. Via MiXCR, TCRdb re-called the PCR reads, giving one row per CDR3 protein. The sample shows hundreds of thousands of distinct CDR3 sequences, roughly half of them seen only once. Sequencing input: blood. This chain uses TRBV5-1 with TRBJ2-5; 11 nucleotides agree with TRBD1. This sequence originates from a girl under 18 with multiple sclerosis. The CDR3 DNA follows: TGCGCCAGCAGCTCGGTGGGACAGGGGGTTGAGACCCAGTACTTC. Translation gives CASSSVGQGVETQYF. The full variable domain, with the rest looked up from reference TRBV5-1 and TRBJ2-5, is KAGVTQTPRYLIKTRGQQVTLSCSPISGHRSVSWYQQTPGQGLQFLFEYFSETQRNKGNFPGRFSGRQFSNSRSEMNVSTLELGDSALYLCASSSVGQGVETQYFGPGTRLLVL.